This T cell receptor (beta chain) was profiled in a study of T cell responses to AZD1222 COVID-19 vaccine (dated by TCRdb to 2020 to 2022). For the wider study: Because spike-specific TCR depth and breadth did not differ between the two schedules, AZD1222 recipients who got a second dose at roughly 4 weeks were pooled with those who got a second dose at roughly 12 weeks. TCR sequencing covered approximately 230 trial participants: 200 to 220 given two doses of AZD1222 and 26 given two doses of MenACWY control vaccine. Enrollment into the trials was organized by age into subgroups of 18-55, 56-69 and 70-plus years, and those subgroups contained roughly 150, 30 and 60 TCR-sequenced participants, respectively.

Interpreted using the paper, the time point label stands for: baseline before first vaccination. Vaccinee samples were obtained from the UK trials COV001 and COV002, which included a single-blind randomized controlled phase 2/3 trial of AZD1222 (ChAdOx1 nCoV-19) in healthy adults. For TCRbeta chain sequencing, PBMC samples were collected from trial participants at day 0 and at day 28 after the second dose. The CDR3 regions of human TCRbeta chains were subjected to immunosequencing. Per the source publication's procedure: Repertoire TCRs were checked for matches against a reference library of SARS-CoV-2-specific TCRs that had been generated using the MIRA antigen-specificity platform. Breadth was defined as the fraction of unique TCRs that were SARS-CoV-2-associated, and depth was defined as the fraction of total T cells that were SARS-CoV-2-associated. Using the MIRA data, each spike-specific TCR was assigned both to the spike region to which the TCR was reactive and to a CD4 or CD8 class. Log10-transformed breadth and depth values were compared by one-way ANOVA with Sidak's multiple comparisons tests. TCRdb mirrors the immuneACCESS table, restricted to in-frame sequences. Some clones are absent from its copies; in checked studies, under half trace to an unresolved V gene, and the reason for the others is unknown. V and J calls and clone size are as listed in that table; D and trimming were resolved from the DNA. The sample profile shows about 140,000 clones; more than 90% of them were found once. Roughly 1.7% of the sample lies in the top ten.

Here is what the overall study found, with its caveats: In the small 56-69-year group, the increase in depth fell short of significance, most likely because of low power. Most participants were white British and females outnumbered males, and the authors suggested that clonal diversity may have been underestimated. Vaccine-associated CD4 TCRs spanned the whole spike protein, with dominant responses in regions 160-218 and 743-854. Reportedly, close to half of the unique spike-specific TCRs recognized epitopes lying outside the regions that are mutated in the B.1.351 and B.1.1.7 variants. Because no day 14 peak-response samples were available, the repertoires could be characterized only after the peak T cell response. Conclusions about previously exposed vaccinees are limited, since just six AZD1222 recipients were seropositive for SARS-CoV-2 at baseline. A significant rise in spike-specific TCR breadth and depth was observed after two AZD1222 doses relative to day 0 and relative to MenACWY recipients.

On this clone itself: It lacks a known antigen. No much larger clone exists at a distance of one base, and base qualities are not known.

The CDR3 spans 13 residues, from the cysteine through the phenylalanine. Solely the CDR3 DNA is kept, with 39 bases framed from the first base. V and J lose 5 bases and 6 bases, and a span of 11 bases separates them. Via the germline V gene, CDR1 is MNHEY and CDR2 SVGAGI. Rearrangement joined TRBV6-5 to TRBJ1-5, with a tentative D gene TRBD1 over 6 matching bases. This TCR came from an adult in good health. This specimen was peripheral blood, taken on day 0 of AZD1222 vaccination. The CDR3 protein: CASSRPQGQPQHF. DNA sequence: TGTGCCAGCAGTCGTCCACAGGGTCAGCCCCAGCATTTT.